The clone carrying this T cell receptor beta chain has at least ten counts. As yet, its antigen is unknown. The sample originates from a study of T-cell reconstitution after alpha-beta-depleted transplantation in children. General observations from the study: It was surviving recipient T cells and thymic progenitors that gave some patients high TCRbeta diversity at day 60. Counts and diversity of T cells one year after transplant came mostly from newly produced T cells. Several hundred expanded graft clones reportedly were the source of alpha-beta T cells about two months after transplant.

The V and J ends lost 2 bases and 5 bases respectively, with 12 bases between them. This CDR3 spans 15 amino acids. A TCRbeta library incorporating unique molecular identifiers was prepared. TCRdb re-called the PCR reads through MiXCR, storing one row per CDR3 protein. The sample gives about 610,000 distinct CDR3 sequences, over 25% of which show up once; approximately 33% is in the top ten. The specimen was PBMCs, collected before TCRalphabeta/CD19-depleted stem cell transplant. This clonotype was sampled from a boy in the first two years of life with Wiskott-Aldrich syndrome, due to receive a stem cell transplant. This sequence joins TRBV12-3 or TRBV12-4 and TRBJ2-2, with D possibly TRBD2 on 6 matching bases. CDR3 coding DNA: TGTGCCAGCAGTTTATGGCTAGCGCCTACCGGGGAGCTGTTTTTT. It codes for CASSLWLAPTGELFF.